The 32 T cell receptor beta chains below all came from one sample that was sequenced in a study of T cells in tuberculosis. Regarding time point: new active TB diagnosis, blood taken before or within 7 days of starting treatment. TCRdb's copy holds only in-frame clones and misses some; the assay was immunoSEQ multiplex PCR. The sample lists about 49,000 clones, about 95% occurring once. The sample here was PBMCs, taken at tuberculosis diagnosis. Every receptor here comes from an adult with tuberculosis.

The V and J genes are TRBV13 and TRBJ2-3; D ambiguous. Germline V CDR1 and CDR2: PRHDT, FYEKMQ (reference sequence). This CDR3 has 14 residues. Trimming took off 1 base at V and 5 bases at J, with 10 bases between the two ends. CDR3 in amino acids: CASSLVQRGDTQYF. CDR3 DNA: TGTGCCAGCAGCTTAGTTCAGCGAGGAGATACGCAGTATTTT.

CDR3 in DNA: TGTGCCAGCAGCTTAGAACGGGTAGATACGCAGTATTTT. Residues: CASSLERVDTQYF. The chain combines TRBV7-3 with TRBJ2-3; D uncertain. V lost 2 bases and J lost 5, with 8 bases in between. This CDR3 has 13 amino acids. The germline gives CDR1 SGHTA, CDR2 FQGTGA.

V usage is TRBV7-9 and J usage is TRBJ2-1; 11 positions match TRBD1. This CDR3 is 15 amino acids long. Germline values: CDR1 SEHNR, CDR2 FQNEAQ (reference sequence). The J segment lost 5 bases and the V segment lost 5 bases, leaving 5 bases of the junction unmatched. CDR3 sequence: CASSRGQGANNEQFF. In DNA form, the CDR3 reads TGTGCCAGCAGCCGAGGACAGGGGGCTAACAATGAGCAGTTCTTC.

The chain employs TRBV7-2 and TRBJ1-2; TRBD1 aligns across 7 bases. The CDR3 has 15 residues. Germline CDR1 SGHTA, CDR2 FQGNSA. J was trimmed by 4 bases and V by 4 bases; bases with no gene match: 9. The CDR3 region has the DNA TGTGCCAGCAGCTCCAGACAGGGAGGAATCTATGGCTACACCTTC. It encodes CASSSRQGGIYGYTF.

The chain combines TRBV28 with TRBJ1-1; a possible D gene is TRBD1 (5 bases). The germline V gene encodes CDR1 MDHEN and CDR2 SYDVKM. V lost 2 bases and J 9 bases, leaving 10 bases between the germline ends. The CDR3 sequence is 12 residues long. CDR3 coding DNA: TGTGCCAGCAGTTTACCGGACAAAAAAGCTTTCTTT. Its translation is CASSLPDKKAFF.

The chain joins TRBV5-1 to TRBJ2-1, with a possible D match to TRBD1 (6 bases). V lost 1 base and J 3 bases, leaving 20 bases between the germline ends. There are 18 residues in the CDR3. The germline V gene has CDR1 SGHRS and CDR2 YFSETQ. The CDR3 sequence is CASSLRPTGPLLYNEQFF. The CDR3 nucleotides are TGCGCCAGCAGCTTGCGCCCTACAGGGCCCCTCCTCTACAATGAGCAGTTCTTC.

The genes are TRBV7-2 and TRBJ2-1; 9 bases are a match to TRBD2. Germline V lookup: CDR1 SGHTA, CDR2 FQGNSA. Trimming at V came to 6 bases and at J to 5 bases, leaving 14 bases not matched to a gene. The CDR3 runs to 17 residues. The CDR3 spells CASRRNAAGGINNEQFF. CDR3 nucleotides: TGTGCCAGCAGACGGAACGCGGCGGGAGGGATAAACAATGAGCAGTTCTTC.

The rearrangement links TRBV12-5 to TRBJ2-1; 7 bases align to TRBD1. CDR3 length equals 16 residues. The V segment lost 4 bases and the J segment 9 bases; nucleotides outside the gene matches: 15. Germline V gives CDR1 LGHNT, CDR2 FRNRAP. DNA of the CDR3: TGTGCTAGTGGTTCGACACCGCGACAGGGCTCCGGTGAGCAGTTCTTC. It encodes CASGSTPRQGSGEQFF.

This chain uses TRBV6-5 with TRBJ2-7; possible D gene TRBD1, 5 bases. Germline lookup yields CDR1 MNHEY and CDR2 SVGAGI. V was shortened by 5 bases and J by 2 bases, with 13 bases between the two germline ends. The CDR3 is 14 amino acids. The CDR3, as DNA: TGTGCCAGCAGTCCCAGGGCTAGTGCCTACGAGCAGTACTTC. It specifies CASSPRASAYEQYF.

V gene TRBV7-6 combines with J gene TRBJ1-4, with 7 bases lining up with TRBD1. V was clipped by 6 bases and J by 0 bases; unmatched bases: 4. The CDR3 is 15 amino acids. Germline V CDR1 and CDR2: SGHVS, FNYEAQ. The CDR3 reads CASRPGTATNEKLFF. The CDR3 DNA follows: TGTGCCAGCAGACCGGGGACAGCAACTAATGAAAAACTGTTTTTT.

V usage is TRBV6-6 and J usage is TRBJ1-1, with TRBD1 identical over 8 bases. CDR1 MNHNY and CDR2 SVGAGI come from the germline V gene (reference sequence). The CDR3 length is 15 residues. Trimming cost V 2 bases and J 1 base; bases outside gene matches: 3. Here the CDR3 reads CASSYPGQGNTEAFF. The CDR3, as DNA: TGTGCCAGCAGTTACCCAGGACAGGGGAACACTGAAGCTTTCTTT.

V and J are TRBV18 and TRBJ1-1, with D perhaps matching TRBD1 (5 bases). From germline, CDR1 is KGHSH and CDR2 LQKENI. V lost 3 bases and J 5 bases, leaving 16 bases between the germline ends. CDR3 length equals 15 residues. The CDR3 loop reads CASSPGRRAGTEAFF. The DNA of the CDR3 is TGTGCCAGCTCACCCGGTCGGCGCGCAGGGACTGAAGCTTTCTTT.

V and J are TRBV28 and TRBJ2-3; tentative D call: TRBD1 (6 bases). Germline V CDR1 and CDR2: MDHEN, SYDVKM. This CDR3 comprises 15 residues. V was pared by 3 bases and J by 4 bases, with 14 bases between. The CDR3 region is CASSLFRGIADTQYF. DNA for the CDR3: TGTGCCAGCAGTTTGTTCAGGGGAATCGCAGATACGCAGTATTTT.

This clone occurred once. The DNA of the CDR3 is TGCGCCAGCAGCCAAGAGAGCGGGAGGTCCTCCTACGAGCAGTACTTC. This gives the protein CASSQESGRSSYEQYF. The rearrangement uses TRBV4-1 and TRBJ2-7, with 9 positions matching TRBD2. The ends lost 0 bases at V and 0 bases at J; junction bases unmatched: 3. The V gene's germline CDR1 is MGHRA and CDR2 YSYEKL. The CDR3 contains 16 residues.

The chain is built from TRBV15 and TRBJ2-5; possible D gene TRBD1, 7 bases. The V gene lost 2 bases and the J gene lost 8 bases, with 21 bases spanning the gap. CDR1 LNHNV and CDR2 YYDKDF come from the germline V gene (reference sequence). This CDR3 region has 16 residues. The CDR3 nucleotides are TGTGCCACCAGCAGACCCAGGGGGGCGGGAAGAGAAACCCAGTACTTC. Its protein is CATSRPRGAGRETQYF.

The CDR3 DNA follows: TGTGCCAGCAGTCATCTAGGAAGCTCCTACAATGAGCAGTTCTTC. Translated, it gives CASSHLGSSYNEQFF. This sequence joins TRBV5-6 and TRBJ2-1; no reliable D call. The CDR3 sequence is 15 residues long. Trimming took 5 bases from V and 0 from J, leaving 12 bases between them. Germline values: CDR1 SGHDT, CDR2 YYEEEE.

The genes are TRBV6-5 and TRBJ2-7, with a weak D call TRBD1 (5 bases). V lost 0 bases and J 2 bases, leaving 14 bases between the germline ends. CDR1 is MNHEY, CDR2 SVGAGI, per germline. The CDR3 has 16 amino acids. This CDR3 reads CASSYSIRDRAYEQYF. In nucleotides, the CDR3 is TGTGCCAGCAGTTACTCGATCAGGGATCGAGCCTACGAGCAGTACTTC.

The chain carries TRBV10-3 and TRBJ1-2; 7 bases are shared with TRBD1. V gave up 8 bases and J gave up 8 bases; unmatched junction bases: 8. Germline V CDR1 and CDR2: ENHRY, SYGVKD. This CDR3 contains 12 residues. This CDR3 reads CAIGGTADGYTF. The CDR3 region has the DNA TGTGCCATCGGGGGGACAGCGGACGGCTACACCTTC.

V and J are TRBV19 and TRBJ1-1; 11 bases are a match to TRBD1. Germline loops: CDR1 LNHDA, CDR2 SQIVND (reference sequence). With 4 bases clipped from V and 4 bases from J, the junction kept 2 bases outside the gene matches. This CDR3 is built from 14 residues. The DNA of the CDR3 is TGTGCCAGTAGTACCGGGACAGGGGGCACTGAAGCTTTCTTT. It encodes CASSTGTGGTEAFF.

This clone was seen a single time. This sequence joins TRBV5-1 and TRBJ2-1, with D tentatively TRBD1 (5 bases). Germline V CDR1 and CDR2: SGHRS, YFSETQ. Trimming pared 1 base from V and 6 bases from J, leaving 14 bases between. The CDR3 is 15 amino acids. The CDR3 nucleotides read TGCGCCAGCAGCTTGATATCAGGGTCTTTCAATGAGCAGTTCTTC. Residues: CASSLISGSFNEQFF.

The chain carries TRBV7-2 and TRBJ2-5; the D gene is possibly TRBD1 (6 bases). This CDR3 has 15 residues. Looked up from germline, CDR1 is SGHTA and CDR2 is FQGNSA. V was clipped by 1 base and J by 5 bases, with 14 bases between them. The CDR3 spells CASSLGGQGGETQYF. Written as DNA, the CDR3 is TGTGCCAGCAGCTTAGGGGGGCAAGGCGGGGAGACCCAGTACTTC. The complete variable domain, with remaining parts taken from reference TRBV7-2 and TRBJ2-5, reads GAGVSQSPSNKVTEKGKDVELRCDPISGHTALYWYRQSLGQGLEFLIYFQGNSAPDKSGLPSDRFSAERTGGSVSTLTIQRTQQEDSAVYLCASSLGGQGGETQYFGPGTRLLVL.

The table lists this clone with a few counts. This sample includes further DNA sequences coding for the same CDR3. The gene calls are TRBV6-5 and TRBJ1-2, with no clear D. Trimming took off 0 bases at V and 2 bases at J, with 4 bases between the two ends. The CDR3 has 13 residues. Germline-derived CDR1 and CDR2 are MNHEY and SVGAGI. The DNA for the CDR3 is TGTGCCAGCAGTTACTCCAGGAACTATGGCTACACCTTC. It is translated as CASSYSRNYGYTF.

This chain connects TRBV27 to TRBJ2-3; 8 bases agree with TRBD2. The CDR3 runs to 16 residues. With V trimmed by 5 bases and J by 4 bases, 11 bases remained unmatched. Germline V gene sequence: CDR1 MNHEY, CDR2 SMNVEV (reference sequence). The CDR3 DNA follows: TGTGCCAGCAGTCCCCGAAAGCGGGAGCTACCAGATACGCAGTATTTT. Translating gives CASSPRKRELPDTQYF.

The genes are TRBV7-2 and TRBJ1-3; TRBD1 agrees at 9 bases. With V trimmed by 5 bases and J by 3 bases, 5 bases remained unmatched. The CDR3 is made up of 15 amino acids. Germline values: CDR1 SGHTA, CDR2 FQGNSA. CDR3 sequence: CASSPGQGNGNTIYF. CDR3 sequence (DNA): TGTGCCAGCAGCCCCGGACAGGGGAATGGAAACACCATATATTTT.

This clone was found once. The CDR3 reads CASSLRTALSPVYEQYF. The CDR3 DNA reads as TGTGCCAGCAGTTTAAGGACAGCCCTCTCCCCTGTCTACGAGCAGTACTTC. The chain uses TRBV27 and TRBJ2-5, with TRBD1 as a possible D gene (6 bases). The end of the DNA fits TRBJ2-7 better, so the J call may be wrong. The germline V gene encodes CDR1 MNHEY and CDR2 SMNVEV (reference sequence). CDR3 length: 17 residues.

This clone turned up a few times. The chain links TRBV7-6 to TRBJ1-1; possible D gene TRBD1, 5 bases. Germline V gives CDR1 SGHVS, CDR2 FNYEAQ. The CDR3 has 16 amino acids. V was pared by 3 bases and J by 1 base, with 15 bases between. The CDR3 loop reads CASSFGGRNPNTEAFF. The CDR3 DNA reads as TGTGCCAGCAGCTTCGGGGGGAGAAACCCGAACACTGAAGCTTTCTTT.

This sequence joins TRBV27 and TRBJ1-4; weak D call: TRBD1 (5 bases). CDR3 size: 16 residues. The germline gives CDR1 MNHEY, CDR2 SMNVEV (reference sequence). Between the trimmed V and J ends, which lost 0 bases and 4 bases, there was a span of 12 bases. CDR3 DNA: TGTGCCAGCAGTTTATCTGGGGCGTGGGGTAATGAAAAACTGTTTTTT. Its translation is CASSLSGAWGNEKLFF.

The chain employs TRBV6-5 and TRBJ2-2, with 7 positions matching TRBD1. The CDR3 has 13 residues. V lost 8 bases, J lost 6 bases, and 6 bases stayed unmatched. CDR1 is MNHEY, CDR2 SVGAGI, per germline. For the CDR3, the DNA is TGTGCCAGCGGCAACAGGGGCGCCGGGGAGCTGTTTTTT. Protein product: CASGNRGAGELFF.

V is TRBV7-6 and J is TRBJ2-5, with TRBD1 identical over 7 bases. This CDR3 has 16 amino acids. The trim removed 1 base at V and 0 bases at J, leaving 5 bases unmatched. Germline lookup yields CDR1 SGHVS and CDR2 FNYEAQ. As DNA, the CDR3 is TGTGCCAGCAGCTTAGTAGCCAGGGGGTACCAAGAGACCCAGTACTTC. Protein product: CASSLVARGYQETQYF. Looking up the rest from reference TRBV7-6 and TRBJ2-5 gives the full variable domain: GAGVSQSPRYKVTKRGQDVALRCDPISGHVSLYWYRQALGQGPEFLTYFNYEAQQDKSGLPNDRFSAERPEGSISTLTIQRTEQRDSAMYRCASSLVARGYQETQYFGPGTRLLVL.

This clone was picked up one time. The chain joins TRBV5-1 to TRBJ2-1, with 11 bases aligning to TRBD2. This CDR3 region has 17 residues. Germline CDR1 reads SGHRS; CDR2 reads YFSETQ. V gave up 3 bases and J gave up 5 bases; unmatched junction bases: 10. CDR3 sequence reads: CASSSSIAGGRHNEQFF. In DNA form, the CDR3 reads TGCGCCAGCAGCTCCAGCATAGCGGGAGGGAGGCACAATGAGCAGTTCTTC. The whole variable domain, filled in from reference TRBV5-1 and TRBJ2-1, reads KAGVTQTPRYLIKTRGQQVTLSCSPISGHRSVSWYQQTPGQGLQFLFEYFSETQRNKGNFPGRFSGRQFSNSRSEMNVSTLELGDSALYLCASSSSIAGGRHNEQFFGPGTRLTVL.

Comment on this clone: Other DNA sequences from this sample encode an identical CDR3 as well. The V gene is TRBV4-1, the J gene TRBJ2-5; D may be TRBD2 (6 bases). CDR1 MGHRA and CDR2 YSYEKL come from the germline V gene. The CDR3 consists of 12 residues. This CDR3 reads CASGQGGETQYF. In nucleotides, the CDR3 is TGCGCTAGCGGCCAGGGAGGAGAGACCCAGTACTTC.

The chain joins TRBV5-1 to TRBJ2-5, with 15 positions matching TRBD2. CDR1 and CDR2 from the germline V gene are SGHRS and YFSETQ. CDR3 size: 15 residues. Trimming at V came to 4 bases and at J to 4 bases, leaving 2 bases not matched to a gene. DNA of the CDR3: TGCGCCAGCAGCCGGGGACTAGCGGGAGGAGAGACCCAGTACTTC. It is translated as CASSRGLAGGETQYF. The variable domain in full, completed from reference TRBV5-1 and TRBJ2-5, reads KAGVTQTPRYLIKTRGQQVTLSCSPISGHRSVSWYQQTPGQGLQFLFEYFSETQRNKGNFPGRFSGRQFSNSRSEMNVSTLELGDSALYLCASSRGLAGGETQYFGPGTRLLVL.